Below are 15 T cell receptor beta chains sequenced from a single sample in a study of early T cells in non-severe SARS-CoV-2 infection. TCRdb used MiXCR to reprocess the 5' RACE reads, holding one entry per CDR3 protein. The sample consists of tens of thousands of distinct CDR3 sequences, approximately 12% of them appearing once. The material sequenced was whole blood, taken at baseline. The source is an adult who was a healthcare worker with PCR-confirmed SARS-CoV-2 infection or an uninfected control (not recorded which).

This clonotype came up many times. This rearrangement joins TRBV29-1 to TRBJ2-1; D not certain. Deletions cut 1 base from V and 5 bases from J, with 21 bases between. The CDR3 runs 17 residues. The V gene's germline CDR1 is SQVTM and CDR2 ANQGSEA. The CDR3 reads CSVEGASTHSFNNEQFF. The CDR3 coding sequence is TGCAGCGTTGAAGGAGCCTCAACTCACTCCTTCAACAATGAGCAGTTCTTC.

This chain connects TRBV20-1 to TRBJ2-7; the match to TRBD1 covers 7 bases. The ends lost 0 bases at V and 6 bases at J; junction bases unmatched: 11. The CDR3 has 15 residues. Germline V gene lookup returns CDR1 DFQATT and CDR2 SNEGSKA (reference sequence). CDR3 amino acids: CSARDEGTVFGEQYF. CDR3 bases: TGCAGTGCTAGAGATGAAGGGACAGTGTTCGGCGAGCAGTACTTC.

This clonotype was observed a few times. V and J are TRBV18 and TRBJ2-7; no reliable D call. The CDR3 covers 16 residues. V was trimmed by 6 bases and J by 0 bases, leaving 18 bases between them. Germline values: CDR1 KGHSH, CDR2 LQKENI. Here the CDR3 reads CASSPPGPQSSYEQYF. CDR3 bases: TGTGCCAGCTCCCCTCCGGGTCCCCAGAGCTCCTACGAGCAGTACTTC.

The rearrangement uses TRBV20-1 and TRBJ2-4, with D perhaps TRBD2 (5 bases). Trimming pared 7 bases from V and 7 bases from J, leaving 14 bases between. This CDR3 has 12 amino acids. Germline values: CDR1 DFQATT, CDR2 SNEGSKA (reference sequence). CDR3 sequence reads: CSGLGDSNIQYF. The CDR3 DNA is TGCAGTGGGCTGGGAGATAGCAACATTCAGTACTTC.

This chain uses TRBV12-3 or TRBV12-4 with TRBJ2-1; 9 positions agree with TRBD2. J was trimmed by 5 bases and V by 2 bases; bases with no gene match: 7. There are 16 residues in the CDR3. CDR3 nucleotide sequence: TGTGCCAGCAGTTTATTTAGCGGGAGTCCCGACAATGAGCAGTTCTTC. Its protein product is CASSLFSGSPDNEQFF.

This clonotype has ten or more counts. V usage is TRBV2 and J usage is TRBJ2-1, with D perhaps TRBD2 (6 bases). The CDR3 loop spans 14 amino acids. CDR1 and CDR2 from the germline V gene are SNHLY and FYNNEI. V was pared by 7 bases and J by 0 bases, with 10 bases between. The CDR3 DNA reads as TGTGCCAGCACCGGGACTGACTCCTACAATGAGCAGTTCTTC. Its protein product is CASTGTDSYNEQFF.

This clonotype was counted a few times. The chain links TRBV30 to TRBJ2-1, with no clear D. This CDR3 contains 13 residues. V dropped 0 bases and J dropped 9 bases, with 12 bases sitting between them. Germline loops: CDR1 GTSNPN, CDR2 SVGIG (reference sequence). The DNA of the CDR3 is TGTGCCTGGAGTGTACTACGCGTAAGTGAGCAGTTCTTC. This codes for CAWSVLRVSEQFF.

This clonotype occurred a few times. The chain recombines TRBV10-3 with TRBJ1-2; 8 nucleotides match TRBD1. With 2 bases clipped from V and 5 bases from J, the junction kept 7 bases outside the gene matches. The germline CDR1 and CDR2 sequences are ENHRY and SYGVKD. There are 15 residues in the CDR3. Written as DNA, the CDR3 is TGTGCCATCAGTGAGCCCCAGGGGGCTGGGTATGGCTACACCTTC. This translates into CAISEPQGAGYGYTF.

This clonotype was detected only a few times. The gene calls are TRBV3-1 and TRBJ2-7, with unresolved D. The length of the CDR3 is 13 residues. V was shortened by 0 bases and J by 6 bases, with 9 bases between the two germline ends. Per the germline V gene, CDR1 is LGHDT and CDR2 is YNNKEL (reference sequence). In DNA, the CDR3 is TGTGCCAGCAGCCAAGATGGCCAGACCGAGCAGTACTTC. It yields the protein CASSQDGQTEQYF.

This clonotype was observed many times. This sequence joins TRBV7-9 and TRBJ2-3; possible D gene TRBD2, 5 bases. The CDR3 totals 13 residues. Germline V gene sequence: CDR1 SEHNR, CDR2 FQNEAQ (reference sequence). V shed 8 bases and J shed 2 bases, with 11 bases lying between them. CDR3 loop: CASSFGITDTQYF. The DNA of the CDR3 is TGTGCCAGCTCTTTCGGGATCACAGATACGCAGTATTTT.

In DNA form, the CDR3 reads TGTGCCAGCAGCTTCGGACAGGGCGTCTATGGCTACACCTTC. Protein product: CASSFGQGVYGYTF. The rearrangement links TRBV5-6 to TRBJ1-2; 8 positions agree with TRBD1. Germline V gene data show CDR1 as SGHDT and CDR2 as YYEEEE. The CDR3 consists of 14 residues. Trimming removed 2 bases from V and 4 bases from J; junction bases left unmatched: 4.

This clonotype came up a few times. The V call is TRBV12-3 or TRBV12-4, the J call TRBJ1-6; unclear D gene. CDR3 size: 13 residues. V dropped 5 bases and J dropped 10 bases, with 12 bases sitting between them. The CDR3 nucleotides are TGTGCCAGCAGTGATGGTGAGGGATCACCCCTCCACTTT. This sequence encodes CASSDGEGSPLHF.

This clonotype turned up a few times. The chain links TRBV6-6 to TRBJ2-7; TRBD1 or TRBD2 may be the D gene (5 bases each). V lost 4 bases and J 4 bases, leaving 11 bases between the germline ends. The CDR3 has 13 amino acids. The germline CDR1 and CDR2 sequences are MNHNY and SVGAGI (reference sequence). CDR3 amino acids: CASSWAGAYEQYF. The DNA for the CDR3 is TGTGCCAGCAGTTGGGCCGGGGCGTACGAGCAGTACTTC.

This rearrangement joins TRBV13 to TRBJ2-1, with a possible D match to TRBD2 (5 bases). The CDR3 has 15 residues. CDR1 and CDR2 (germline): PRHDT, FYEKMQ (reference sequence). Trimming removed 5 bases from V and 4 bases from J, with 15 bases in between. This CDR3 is CASSALTGNYNEQFF. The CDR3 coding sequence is TGTGCCAGCAGCGCCCTAACGGGGAATTACAATGAGCAGTTCTTC. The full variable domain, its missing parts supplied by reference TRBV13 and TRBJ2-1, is AAGVIQSPRHLIKEKRETATLKCYPIPRHDTVYWYQQGPGQDPQFLISFYEKMQSDKGSIPDRFSAQQFSDYHSELNMSSLELGDSALYFCASSALTGNYNEQFFGPGTRLTVL.

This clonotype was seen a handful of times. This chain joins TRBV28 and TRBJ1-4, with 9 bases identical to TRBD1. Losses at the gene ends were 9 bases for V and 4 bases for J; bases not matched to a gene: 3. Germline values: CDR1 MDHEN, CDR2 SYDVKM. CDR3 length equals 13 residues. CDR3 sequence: CASTGGFNEKLFF. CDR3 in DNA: TGTGCCAGTACAGGGGGCTTTAATGAAAAACTGTTTTTT.